What follows are 19 T cell receptor beta chains derived from one specimen sequenced in a study of CD8 T cells in Susac syndrome. An amount of RNA that ranged from roughly 0.5 to 1 ug was reverse transcribed with random hexamers. From the immunoSEQ multiplex PCR reads, TCRdb called clonotypes with MiXCR, one entry per CDR3 protein. The table has under 90,000 distinct CDR3 sequences, 85% to 95% seen once. The sample consisted of CD8+ T cells from PBMCs. The source is a human donor with Susac syndrome.

The V call is TRBV15, the J call TRBJ2-3; D is possibly TRBD1 (6 bases). Trimming stripped 3 bases from V and 3 bases from J, with 22 bases between. Germline lookup yields CDR1 LNHNV and CDR2 YYDKDF (reference sequence). The length of the CDR3 is 18 residues. The CDR3 nucleotides are TGTGCCACCAGCAGGCGTCCCTTACAGGGAGAGGAAACAGATACGCAGTATTTT. Protein: CATSRRPLQGEETDTQYF.

The chain links TRBV29-1 to TRBJ2-1; TRBD1 is a possible D gene (5 bases). V dropped 5 bases and J dropped 8 bases, with 13 bases sitting between them. The CDR3 spans 12 residues. Per germline, CDR1 SQVTM and CDR2 ANQGSEA. The CDR3: CSVSSGADEQFF. In DNA form, the CDR3 reads TGCAGCGTTAGTTCTGGGGCTGATGAGCAGTTCTTC.

J is TRBJ2-7 and V is TRBV12-3 or TRBV12-4; 10 nucleotides match TRBD2. The trim removed 7 bases at V and 4 bases at J, leaving 7 bases unmatched. This CDR3 has 14 amino acids. CDR3 nucleotides: TGTGCCAGCAATCCGGGACTAGCGTCTTACGAGCAGTACTTC. It specifies CASNPGLASYEQYF.

This clonotype is a singleton in its sample. The chain recombines TRBV20-1 with TRBJ2-1; weak D call: TRBD2 (6 bases). V lost 6 bases and J lost 8, with 17 bases in between. This CDR3 is built from 13 residues. CDR1 is DFQATT, CDR2 SNEGSKA, per germline (reference sequence). The CDR3 nucleotides are TGCAGTGCCTGGAGGGCCGGATTCGATGAGCAGTTCTTC. It translates to CSAWRAGFDEQFF.

Here the CDR3 DNA reads TGTGCCAGCAGTCCGACGGGAGATTTTGCAGGCTACACCTTC. Amino acid sequence: CASSPTGDFAGYTF. The rearrangement uses TRBV12-3 or TRBV12-4 and TRBJ1-2, with no clear D. V lost 5 bases, J lost 8 bases, and 18 bases lay in between. This CDR3 comprises 14 residues.

The chain carries TRBV7-9 and TRBJ2-3; D gene unclear. V was trimmed by 6 bases and J by 4 bases, leaving 14 bases between them. The V gene's germline CDR1 is SEHNR and CDR2 FQNEAQ (reference sequence). The CDR3 is 14 residues long. The CDR3 is CASSSSYSADTQYF. The CDR3 DNA sequence: TGTGCCAGCAGTTCATCTTACTCGGCAGATACGCAGTATTTT.

The rearrangement uses TRBV28 and TRBJ2-5; TRBD1 is a possible D gene (5 bases). V dropped 6 bases and J dropped 1 base, with 12 bases sitting between them. Germline V gene data show CDR1 as MDHEN and CDR2 as SYDVKM. The length of the CDR3 is 14 residues. DNA for the CDR3: TGTGCCAGCAGCCCACCTGACAGCCAAGAGACCCAGTACTTC. Protein product: CASSPPDSQETQYF.

CDR3 region: CASSTLQETQYF. The CDR3 coding sequence is TGTGCCAGCAGCACTCTCCAAGAGACCCAGTACTTC. The chain is built from TRBV7-9 and TRBJ2-5; D unclear. Germline lookup yields CDR1 SEHNR and CDR2 FQNEAQ (reference sequence). Trimming cost V 5 bases and J 1 base, with 5 bases left between them. The length of the CDR3 is 12 residues.

The J gene is TRBJ2-3, the V gene TRBV10-2; 12 bases fit TRBD2. This CDR3 region has 15 residues. Germline assignment: CDR1 WSHSY and CDR2 SAAADI. J lost 2 bases, V lost 4 bases, and 1 base had no gene match. CDR3 in DNA: TGCGCCAGCAGTGGGACTAGCGGGGCCACAGATACGCAGTATTTT. The encoded protein is CASSGTSGATDTQYF.

This clonotype was found once. The rearrangement links TRBV30 to TRBJ2-7, with 9 bases identical to TRBD2. This CDR3 region has 13 residues. Per the germline V gene, CDR1 is GTSNPN and CDR2 is SVGIG (reference sequence). Unmatched junction bases numbered 1, after V lost 4 bases and J lost 0 bases. This CDR3 is CAWTSGVSYEQYF. As DNA, the CDR3 is TGTGCCTGGACTAGCGGGGTCTCCTACGAGCAGTACTTC.

The chain links TRBV27 to TRBJ1-1; D is unresolved. CDR3 size: 16 residues. With 4 bases removed from V and 3 bases from J, the gap between germline ends came to 18 bases. Per the germline V gene, CDR1 is MNHEY and CDR2 is SMNVEV (reference sequence). CDR3 region: CASSSRLFLVDTEAFF. In DNA form, the CDR3 reads TGTGCCAGCAGTTCTAGATTATTCTTGGTTGACACTGAAGCTTTCTTT.

The V and J genes are TRBV20-1 and TRBJ1-5, with 7 bases matching TRBD1. V lost 4 bases, J lost 0 bases, and 9 bases stayed unmatched. The CDR3 extends over 16 amino acids. Germline CDR1 DFQATT, CDR2 SNEGSKA (reference sequence). The chain's CDR3 is CSATSGQTYSNQPQHF. The CDR3 DNA is TGCAGTGCTACCTCGGGACAGACATATAGCAATCAGCCCCAGCATTTT.

The chain's CDR3 is CASALGYEQFF. The CDR3 nucleotides read TGTGCCAGTGCTCTGGGGTATGAGCAGTTCTTC. V gene TRBV19 combines with J gene TRBJ2-1, with no clear D. Germline lookup yields CDR1 LNHDA and CDR2 SQIVND (reference sequence). V was clipped by 8 bases and J by 8 bases, with 10 bases between them. The CDR3 runs to 11 residues.

The rearrangement joins TRBV20-1 to TRBJ2-1; 10 bases match TRBD2. CDR1 and CDR2 (germline): DFQATT, SNEGSKA (reference sequence). The junction had 8 bases not matched to a gene; V was cut back by 6 bases and J by 3 bases. This CDR3 has 15 amino acids. As DNA, the CDR3 is TGCAGTGCAAAGAGCGGGAGGGGCGGCTACAATGAGCAGTTCTTC. It yields the protein CSAKSGRGGYNEQFF.

The genes are TRBV25-1 and TRBJ2-1; 9 bases align to TRBD2. CDR1 is MGHDK and CDR2 is SYGVNS in the germline V gene. Germline trimming cut 3 bases from V and 5 bases from J; bases unmatched to any gene: 11. The CDR3 has 17 amino acids. As DNA, the CDR3 is TGTGCCAGCAGTGACCCCGGCGCGGGAGGGGGCCACAATGAGCAGTTCTTC. This codes for CASSDPGAGGGHNEQFF.

V is TRBV15 and J is TRBJ2-5; D not certain. This CDR3 has 13 amino acids. In germline, CDR1 is LNHNV, CDR2 YYDKDF (reference sequence). Trimming left V 6 bases short and J 2 bases short, with 10 bases between. The CDR3 region is CATRATEQETQYF. In DNA, the CDR3 is TGTGCCACCAGAGCGACGGAGCAAGAGACCCAGTACTTC.

This clonotype was picked up one time. V and J are TRBV14 and TRBJ1-1, with D hard to call. This CDR3 spans 15 amino acids. Trimming took 0 bases from V and 5 from J, leaving 13 bases between them. The germline V gene has CDR1 SGHDN and CDR2 FVKESK. The CDR3 DNA reads as TGTGCCAGCAGCCAAGAGGTCCCCTGGACGACTGAAGCTTTCTTT. Amino acid sequence: CASSQEVPWTTEAFF.

The rearrangement links TRBV4-2 to TRBJ1-1, with D perhaps matching TRBD1 (5 bases). This CDR3 is built from 17 residues. Trimming left V 1 base short and J 4 bases short, with 19 bases between. The V gene's germline CDR1 is LGHNA and CDR2 YNFKEQ. The CDR3: CASSQGARETFGTEAFF. DNA of the CDR3: TGTGCCAGCAGCCAAGGGGCCAGGGAGACATTCGGCACTGAAGCTTTCTTT.

This chain uses TRBV30 with TRBJ1-2; D is unclear. V was shortened by 2 bases and J by 0 bases, with 22 bases between the two germline ends. Per germline, CDR1 GTSNPN and CDR2 SVGIG (reference sequence). The CDR3 runs 18 residues. CDR3 in DNA: TGTGCCTGGAGTCTTTCAGGACGGACCTGGCCCCCTAACTATGGCTACACCTTC. Its protein is CAWSLSGRTWPPNYGYTF.